The T cell receptor (beta chain) described here comes from a study of blood T cell repertoires in COVID-19. At the level of the study: Acute and convalescent COVID-19 specimens originated in the United States, Italy and Spain.

CDR3 length: 15 residues. The junction had 6 bases not matched to a gene; V was cut back by 3 bases and J by 0 bases. CDR1 SGHDT and CDR2 YYEEEE come from the germline V gene. Recruits, aged roughly 18 to 95 years, lived in 24 US areas. A COVID-19 case was met by exposed participants within 2 weeks before study entry. Only in-frame clones appear in the TCRdb table, and some are missing; sequencing was by immunoSEQ multiplex PCR. This table has 350,000 to 450,000 clones, 70% to 90% appearing once. This TCR was sampled from a woman aged 18-30 years who had been exposed to COVID-19. Sample: PBMCs or T cells enriched from blood (not recorded which). V gene TRBV5-6 combines with J gene TRBJ2-7; 7 positions match TRBD1. For the CDR3, the DNA is TGTGCCAGCAGCTCCCGACAGGGCCTCTCCTACGAGCAGTACTTC. Its protein is CASSSRQGLSYEQYF. The complete variable domain, with remaining parts taken from reference TRBV5-6 and TRBJ2-7, reads DAGVTQSPTHLIKTRGQQVTLRCSPKSGHDTVSWYQQALGQGPQFIFQYYEEEERQRGNFPDRFSGHQFPNYSSELNVNALLLGDSALYLCASSSRQGLSYEQYFGPGTRLTVT.